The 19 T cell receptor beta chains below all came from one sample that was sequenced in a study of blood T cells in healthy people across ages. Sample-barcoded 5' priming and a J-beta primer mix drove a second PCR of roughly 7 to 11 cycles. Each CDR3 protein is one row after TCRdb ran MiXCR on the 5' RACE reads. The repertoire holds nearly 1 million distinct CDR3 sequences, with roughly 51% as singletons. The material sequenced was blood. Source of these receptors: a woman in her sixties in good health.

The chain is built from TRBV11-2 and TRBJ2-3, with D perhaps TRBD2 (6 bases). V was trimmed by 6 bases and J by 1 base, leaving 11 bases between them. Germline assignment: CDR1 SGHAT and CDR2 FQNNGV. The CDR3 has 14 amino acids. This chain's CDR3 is CASRMGTGTDTQYF. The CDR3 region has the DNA TGTGCCAGCAGGATGGGGACTGGCACAGATACGCAGTATTTT.

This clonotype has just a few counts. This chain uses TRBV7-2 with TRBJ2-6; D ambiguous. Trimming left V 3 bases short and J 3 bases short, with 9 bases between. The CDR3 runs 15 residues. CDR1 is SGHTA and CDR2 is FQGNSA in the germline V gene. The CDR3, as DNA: TGTGCCAGCAGCTTTGAATTCCTTGGGGCCAACGTCCTGACTTTC. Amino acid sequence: CASSFEFLGANVLTF.

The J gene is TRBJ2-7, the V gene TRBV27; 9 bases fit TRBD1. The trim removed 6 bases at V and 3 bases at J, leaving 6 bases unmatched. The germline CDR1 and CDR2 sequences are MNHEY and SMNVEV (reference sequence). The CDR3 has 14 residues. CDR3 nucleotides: TGTGCCAGCAGGTCGGGACAGGGAATCTACGAGCAGTACTTC. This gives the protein CASRSGQGIYEQYF.

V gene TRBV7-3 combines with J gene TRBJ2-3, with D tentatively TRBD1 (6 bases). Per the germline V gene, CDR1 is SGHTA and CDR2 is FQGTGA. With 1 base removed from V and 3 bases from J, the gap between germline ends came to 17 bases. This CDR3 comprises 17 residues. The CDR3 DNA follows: TGTGCCAGCAGCTTAAAGCTGGGTGGGGGCACTACAGATACGCAGTATTTT. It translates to CASSLKLGGGTTDTQYF.

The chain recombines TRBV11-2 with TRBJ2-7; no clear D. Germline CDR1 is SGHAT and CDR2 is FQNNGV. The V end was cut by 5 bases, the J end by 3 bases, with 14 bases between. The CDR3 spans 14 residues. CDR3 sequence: CASSLTGRNYEQYF. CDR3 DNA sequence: TGTGCCAGCAGCCTTACGGGCAGGAACTACGAGCAGTACTTC.

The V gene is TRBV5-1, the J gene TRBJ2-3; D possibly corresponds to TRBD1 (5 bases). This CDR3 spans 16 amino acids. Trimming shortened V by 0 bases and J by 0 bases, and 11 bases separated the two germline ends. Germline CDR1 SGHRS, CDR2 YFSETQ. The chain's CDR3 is CASSLGGALSTDTQYF. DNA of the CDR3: TGCGCCAGCAGCTTGGGTGGGGCCCTAAGCACAGATACGCAGTATTTT.

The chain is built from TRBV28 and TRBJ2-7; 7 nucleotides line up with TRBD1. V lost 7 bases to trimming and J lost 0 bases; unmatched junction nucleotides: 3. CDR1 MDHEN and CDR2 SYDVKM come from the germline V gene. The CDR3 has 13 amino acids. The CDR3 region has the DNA TGTGCCAGCAAGGGACAGCCCTCCTACGAGCAGTACTTC. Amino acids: CASKGQPSYEQYF.

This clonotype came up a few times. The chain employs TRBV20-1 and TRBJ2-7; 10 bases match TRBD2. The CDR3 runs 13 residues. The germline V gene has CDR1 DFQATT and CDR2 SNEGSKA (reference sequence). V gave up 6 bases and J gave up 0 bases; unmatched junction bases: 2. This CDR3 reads CSAASGSSYEQYF. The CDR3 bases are TGCAGTGCCGCTAGCGGGAGCTCCTACGAGCAGTACTTC.

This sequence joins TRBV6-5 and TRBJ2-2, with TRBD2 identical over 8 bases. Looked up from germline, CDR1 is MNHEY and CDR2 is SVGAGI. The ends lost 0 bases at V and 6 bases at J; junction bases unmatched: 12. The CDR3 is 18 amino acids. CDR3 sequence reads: CASSYSLGTSSYSGELFF. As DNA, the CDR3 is TGTGCCAGCAGTTACTCGTTGGGGACTAGTTCCTATTCCGGGGAGCTGTTTTTT.

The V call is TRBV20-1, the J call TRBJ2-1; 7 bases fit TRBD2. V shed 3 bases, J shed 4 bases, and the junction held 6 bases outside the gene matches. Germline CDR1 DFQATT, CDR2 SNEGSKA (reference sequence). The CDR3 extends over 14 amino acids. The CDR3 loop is CSARTSFGYNEQFF. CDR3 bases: TGCAGTGCTAGGACTAGCTTTGGTTACAATGAGCAGTTCTTC.

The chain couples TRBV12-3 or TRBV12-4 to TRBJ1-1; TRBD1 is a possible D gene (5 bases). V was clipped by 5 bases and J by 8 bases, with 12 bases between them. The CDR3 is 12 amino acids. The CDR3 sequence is CASSRGGREAFF. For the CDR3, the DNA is TGTGCCAGCAGTCGCGGGGGTCGAGAAGCTTTCTTT.

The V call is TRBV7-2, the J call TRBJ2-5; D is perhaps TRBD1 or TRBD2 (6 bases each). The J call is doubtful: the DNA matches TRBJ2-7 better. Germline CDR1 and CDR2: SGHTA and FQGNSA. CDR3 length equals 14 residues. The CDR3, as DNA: TGTGCCAGCAGCTTAGGGGGGGCGAGCAACGAGCAGTACTTC. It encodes CASSLGGASNEQYF.

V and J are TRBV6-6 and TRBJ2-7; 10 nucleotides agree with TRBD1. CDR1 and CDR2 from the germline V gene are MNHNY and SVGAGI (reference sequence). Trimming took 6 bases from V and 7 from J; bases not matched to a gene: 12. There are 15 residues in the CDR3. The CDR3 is CASRLGPGQGREQYF. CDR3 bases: TGTGCCAGCAGACTAGGACCGGGACAGGGGCGAGAGCAGTACTTC.

CDR3 protein: CSTMWVAKNIQYF. The CDR3 region has the DNA TGCAGTACCATGTGGGTAGCCAAAAACATTCAGTACTTC. The chain is built from TRBV20-1 and TRBJ2-4, with D unclear. Germline CDR1 reads DFQATT; CDR2 reads SNEGSKA (reference sequence). The CDR3 extends over 13 amino acids. Trimming left V 8 bases short and J 0 bases short, with 11 bases between.

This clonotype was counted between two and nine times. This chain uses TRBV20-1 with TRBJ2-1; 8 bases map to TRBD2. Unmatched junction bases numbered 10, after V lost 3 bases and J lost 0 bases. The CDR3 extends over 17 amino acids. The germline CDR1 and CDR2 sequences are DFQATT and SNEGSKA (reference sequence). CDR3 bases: TGCAGTGCTAGCTCCTGGGCTAGCGGGCTCTCCTACAATGAGCAGTTCTTC. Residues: CSASSWASGLSYNEQFF.

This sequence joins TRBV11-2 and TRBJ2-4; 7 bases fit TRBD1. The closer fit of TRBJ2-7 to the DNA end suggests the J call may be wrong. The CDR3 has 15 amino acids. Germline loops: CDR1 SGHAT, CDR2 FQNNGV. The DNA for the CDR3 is TGTGCCAGCAGTCTCTGGACAGGCCCAACCTACGAGCAGTACTTC. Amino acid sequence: CASSLWTGPTYEQYF.

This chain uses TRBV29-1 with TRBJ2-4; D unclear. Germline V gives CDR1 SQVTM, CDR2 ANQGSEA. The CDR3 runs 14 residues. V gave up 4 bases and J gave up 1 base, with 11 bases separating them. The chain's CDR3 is CSVAPTNAKNIQYF. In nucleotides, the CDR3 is TGCAGCGTTGCCCCAACTAATGCCAAAAACATTCAGTACTTC.

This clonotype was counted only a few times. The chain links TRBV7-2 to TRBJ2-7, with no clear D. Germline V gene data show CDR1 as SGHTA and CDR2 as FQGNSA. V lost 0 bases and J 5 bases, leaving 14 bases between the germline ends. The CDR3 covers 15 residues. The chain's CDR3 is CASSLAARSRDEQYF. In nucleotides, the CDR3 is TGTGCCAGCAGCTTAGCGGCTCGGAGCCGGGACGAGCAGTACTTC.

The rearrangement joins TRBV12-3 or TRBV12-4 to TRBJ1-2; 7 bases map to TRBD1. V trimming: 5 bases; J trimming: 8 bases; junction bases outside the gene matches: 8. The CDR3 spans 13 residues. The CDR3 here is CASSMGTARGYTF. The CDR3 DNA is TGTGCCAGCAGTATGGGGACAGCGAGGGGCTACACCTTC.